The present entry profiles one TCR beta chain with its context. This sample stems from a study of T cells expressing NK-cell markers. From the 5' RACE reads, TCRdb lists one entry per CDR3 protein and no DNA. Its clone listing holds some 410,000 distinct CDR3 sequences. This CDR3 is 15 amino acids long. The germline V gene has CDR1 SQVTM and CDR2 ANQGSEA. The sequenced sample consisted of blood T cells: a sorted CD56 or NKG2C T cell subset, CD4+ or CD8+ T cells, or bulk PBMC T cells (not recorded which). This TCR derives from a woman aged 18-70 years in good health. The chain recombines TRBV29-1 with TRBJ2-3; lacking DNA, the TRBD2 call made by TCRdb goes unchecked. The CDR3 region is CSVEDGGGSTDTQYF.